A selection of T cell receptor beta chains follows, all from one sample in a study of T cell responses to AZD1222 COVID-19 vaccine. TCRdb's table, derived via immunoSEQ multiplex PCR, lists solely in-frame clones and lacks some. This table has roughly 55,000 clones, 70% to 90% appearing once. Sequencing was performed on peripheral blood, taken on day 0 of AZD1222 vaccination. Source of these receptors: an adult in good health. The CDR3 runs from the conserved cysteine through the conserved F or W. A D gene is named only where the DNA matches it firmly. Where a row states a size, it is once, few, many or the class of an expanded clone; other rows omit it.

CDR3 protein: CASSQDGPVGYTF; CDR3 DNA: TGTGCCAGCAGCCAAGATGGACCAGTGGGCTACACCTTC; V gene: TRBV3-1/TRBV3-2; D gene: NA; clone size: NA; J gene: TRBJ1-2
CDR3 protein: CASSLNGVRGNTIYF; CDR3 DNA: TGTGCCAGCAGCTTAAATGGGGTTCGGGGAAACACCATATATTTT; V gene: TRBV7-3; D gene: NA; clone size: NA; J gene: TRBJ1-3
CDR3 protein: CASGGSGVGNEQYF; CDR3 DNA: TGTGCCAGCGGAGGGAGCGGGGTCGGAAACGAGCAGTACTTC; V gene: TRBV2; D gene: TRBD2; clone size: few; J gene: TRBJ2-7
CDR3 protein: CASTPVGLGTDTQYF; CDR3 DNA: TGTGCCAGCACCCCGGTTGGACTAGGCACAGATACGCAGTATTTT; V gene: TRBV28; D gene: TRBD2; clone size: once; J gene: TRBJ2-3
CDR3 protein: CASSTYRGRTGNTIYF; CDR3 DNA: TGTGCCAGCAGCACCTACAGGGGCAGGACTGGAAACACCATATATTTT; V gene: TRBV11-2; D gene: TRBD1; clone size: NA; J gene: TRBJ1-3
CDR3 protein: CASTHRGTGANVLTF; CDR3 DNA: TGTGCCAGCACCCATAGGGGTACTGGGGCCAACGTCCTGACTTTC; V gene: TRBV6-6; D gene: NA; clone size: once; J gene: TRBJ2-6
CDR3 protein: CASSPVDLVQETQYF; CDR3 DNA: TGTGCCAGCAGCCCGGTTGATCTTGTACAAGAGACCCAGTACTTC; V gene: TRBV7-9; D gene: NA; clone size: NA; J gene: TRBJ2-5
CDR3 protein: CASSPLAGTTYEQYF; CDR3 DNA: TGTGCCAGCTCACCTTTGGCGGGGACTACCTACGAGCAGTACTTC; V gene: TRBV18; D gene: TRBD2; clone size: NA; J gene: TRBJ2-7
CDR3 protein: CAISAQDGLGPGNTIYF; CDR3 DNA: TGTGCCATCAGTGCCCAGGACGGATTGGGGCCTGGAAACACCATATATTTT; V gene: TRBV10-3; D gene: NA; clone size: NA; J gene: TRBJ1-3
CDR3 protein: CASRVGFNEKLFF; CDR3 DNA: TGTGCCAGCCGGGTAGGGTTTAATGAAAAACTGTTTTTT; V gene: TRBV2; D gene: NA; clone size: NA; J gene: TRBJ1-4
CDR3 protein: CASSHGKRGGPPTDTQYF; CDR3 DNA: TGTGCCAGCAGCCATGGAAAGCGGGGGGGCCCTCCCACAGATACGCAGTATTTT; V gene: TRBV7-6; D gene: TRBD2; clone size: once; J gene: TRBJ2-3
CDR3 protein: CASRGQSNEKLFF; CDR3 DNA: TGCGCCAGCAGGGGACAGAGTAATGAAAAACTGTTTTTT; V gene: TRBV10-2; D gene: TRBD1; clone size: NA; J gene: TRBJ1-4
CDR3 protein: CASSVEGVTGNTIYF; CDR3 DNA: TGTGCCAGCAGCGTAGAGGGGGTCACTGGAAACACCATATATTTT; V gene: TRBV9; D gene: NA; clone size: once; J gene: TRBJ1-3
CDR3 protein: CASSQPPAGLADTQYF; CDR3 DNA: TGTGCCAGCAGCCAACCCCCAGCGGGGTTGGCAGATACGCAGTATTTT; V gene: TRBV11-1; D gene: TRBD2; clone size: NA; J gene: TRBJ2-3
CDR3 protein: CASSGLAGVGETQYF; CDR3 DNA: TGTGCCAGCAGCGGACTAGCGGGGGTGGGTGAGACCCAGTACTTC; V gene: TRBV6-5; D gene: TRBD2; clone size: NA; J gene: TRBJ2-5
CDR3 protein: CAWVSGGIPYGYTF; CDR3 DNA: TGTGCCTGGGTATCCGGGGGAATCCCATATGGCTACACCTTC; V gene: TRBV30; D gene: NA; clone size: NA; J gene: TRBJ1-2
CDR3 protein: CATRDSSNQPQHF; CDR3 DNA: TGTGCCACCCGGGACAGCAGCAATCAGCCCCAGCATTTT; V gene: TRBV10-3; D gene: TRBD1; clone size: NA; J gene: TRBJ1-5
CDR3 protein: CASSSGTGSYTEAFF; CDR3 DNA: TGTGCCAGCAGCTCCGGGACAGGGTCCTACACTGAAGCTTTCTTT; V gene: TRBV7-2; D gene: TRBD1; clone size: NA; J gene: TRBJ1-1
CDR3 protein: CASSPPGGQGPYEQYF; CDR3 DNA: TGTGCCAGCAGCCCCCCGGGGGGCCAGGGCCCCTACGAGCAGTACTTC; V gene: TRBV11-2; D gene: NA; clone size: NA; J gene: TRBJ2-7
CDR3 protein: CASVQQGAGNTEAFF; CDR3 DNA: TGTGCCAGCGTCCAACAGGGGGCAGGAAACACTGAAGCTTTCTTT; V gene: TRBV5-6; D gene: TRBD1; clone size: NA; J gene: TRBJ1-1
CDR3 protein: CASSEVGRGTDTQYF; CDR3 DNA: TGTGCCAGCAGTGAAGTAGGGCGAGGTACAGATACGCAGTATTTT; V gene: TRBV6-1; D gene: NA; clone size: once; J gene: TRBJ2-3
CDR3 protein: CASSLRGTDTQYF; CDR3 DNA: TGTGCCAGCAGCTTGCGGGGCACAGATACGCAGTATTTT; V gene: TRBV5-4; D gene: NA; clone size: NA; J gene: TRBJ2-3
CDR3 protein: CASSPALNTEAFF; CDR3 DNA: TGTGCCAGCTCACCAGCGTTGAACACTGAAGCTTTCTTT; V gene: TRBV18; D gene: NA; clone size: NA; J gene: TRBJ1-1
CDR3 protein: CATSDSGPGRSNQPQHF; CDR3 DNA: TGTGCCACCAGTGATTCCGGCCCTGGACGGAGCAATCAGCCCCAGCATTTT; V gene: TRBV24-1; D gene: NA; clone size: NA; J gene: TRBJ1-5
CDR3 protein: CASSPGQGAGYGANVLTF; CDR3 DNA: TGTGCCAGCAGTCCGGGACAGGGGGCTGGATATGGGGCCAACGTCCTGACTTTC; V gene: TRBV2; D gene: TRBD1; clone size: NA; J gene: TRBJ2-6
CDR3 protein: CASSLDNRGGLRVNQPQHF; CDR3 DNA: TGTGCCAGCAGCTTAGATAACAGGGGAGGATTGAGGGTCAATCAGCCCCAGCATTTT; V gene: TRBV7-9; D gene: TRBD1; clone size: NA; J gene: TRBJ1-5
CDR3 protein: CASSPSDRGTEAFF; CDR3 DNA: TGTGCCAGCAGCCCCTCAGACAGGGGCACTGAAGCTTTCTTT; V gene: TRBV3-1/TRBV3-2; D gene: TRBD1; clone size: NA; J gene: TRBJ1-1